Below, 12 T cell receptor beta chains from the same sample are listed, as sequenced in a study of breast tumors, draining lymph nodes, adjacent tissues. TCRdb fed the multiplex PCR reads into MiXCR, producing one record per CDR3 protein. The data hold tens of thousands of distinct CDR3 sequences, with 25% to 35% observed a single time. Sequencing was performed on breast tumor tissue. The receptors derive from a female donor with breast cancer. Some clones in this sample may be carry-over from other donors' samples.

V and J are TRBV9 and TRBJ1-1, with no clear D. The CDR3 sequence is 15 residues long. V was pared by 4 bases and J by 1 base, with 14 bases between. CDR1 is SGDLS and CDR2 is YYNGEE in the germline V gene. The CDR3 nucleotides read TGTGCCAGCAGCCCTCACCTTGGGCAGAACACTGAAGCTTTCTTT. Its protein product is CASSPHLGQNTEAFF.

V usage is TRBV9 and J usage is TRBJ2-7; D possibly uses TRBD1 or TRBD2 (5 bases each). Germline V gene data show CDR1 as SGDLS and CDR2 as YYNGEE. Trimming pared 4 bases from V and 6 bases from J, leaving 11 bases between. This CDR3 comprises 12 residues. The CDR3 protein is CASSSVGGEQYF. The CDR3 region has the DNA TGTGCCAGCAGCAGTGTTGGGGGCGAGCAGTACTTC. Drawing the rest from reference TRBV9 and TRBJ2-7, the complete variable domain is DSGVTQTPKHLITATGQRVTLRCSPRSGDLSVYWYQQSLDQGLQFLIQYYNGEERAKGNILERFSAQQFPDLHSELNLSSLELGDSALYFCASSSVGGEQYFGPGTRLTVT.

This clonotype was found a few times. Being one base from a much bigger clone, this may be a read error. The chain carries TRBV18 and TRBJ2-7; 10 nucleotides agree with TRBD2. Germline values: CDR1 KGHSH, CDR2 LQKENI. The CDR3 contains 15 residues. The CDR3 nucleotides are TGTGCCAGCTCACCATCCGCTAGCGGGAGATACGGGCAGTACTTC. Protein: CASSPSASGRYGQYF.

The sample holds many counts of this clonotype. V gene TRBV2 combines with J gene TRBJ2-5; D is possibly TRBD2 (6 bases). CDR3 size: 12 residues. V lost 4 bases and J 4 bases, leaving 7 bases between the germline ends. Germline V gene data show CDR1 as SNHLY and CDR2 as FYNNEI. CDR3 protein: CASSGEVETQYF. CDR3 coding DNA: TGTGCCAGCAGTGGGGAGGTAGAGACCCAGTACTTC.

In this sample, this clonotype turned up once. This clone may be a read error of a much larger clone one base away. The conserved phenylalanine or tryptophan is not found at the CDR3 terminus, so this likely reflects a read error. This rearrangement joins TRBV30 to TRBJ1-5; D ambiguous. V lost 2 bases and J lost 1, with 12 bases in between. Germline V gives CDR1 GTSNPN, CDR2 SVGIG (reference sequence). This CDR3 region has 15 residues. The CDR3 coding sequence is TGTGCCTGGAGTAAAGGCCTCGGGAGCAATCAGCCCCAGCATCTT. This translates into CAWSKGLGSNQPQHL.

The gene calls are TRBV24-1 and TRBJ2-7; 7 positions match TRBD1. The germline V gene has CDR1 KGHDR and CDR2 SFDVKD. There are 14 residues in the CDR3. J was trimmed by 0 bases and V by 9 bases; bases with no gene match: 7. CDR3 bases: TGTGCCACCTATACGGGACAGTACTCCTACGAGCAGTACTTC. Protein sequence: CATYTGQYSYEQYF.

A note on this clonotype: One end of the junction varies from germline; a read error may be responsible. The chain couples TRBV20-1 to TRBJ2-7; 10 bases line up with TRBD2. The CDR3 is made up of 14 amino acids. Germline V gives CDR1 DFQATT, CDR2 SNEGSKA (reference sequence). The CDR3 sequence: CSTRTSGKGYEQYF. The DNA of the CDR3 is TGCAGTACTAGAACTAGCGGGAAGGGCTACGAGCAGTACTTC.

This clonotype has at least ten counts. CDR3 nucleotide sequence: TGTGTTTCGCACAGGAGCTCCTACGAGCAGTACTTC. Translating gives CVSHRSSYEQYF. The chain couples TRBV28 to TRBJ2-7; D is perhaps TRBD1 (5 bases). Per the germline V gene, CDR1 is MDHEN and CDR2 is SYDVKM. The length of the CDR3 is 12 residues. Looking up the rest from reference TRBV28 and TRBJ2-7 gives the full variable domain: DVKVTQSSRYLVKRTGEKVFLECVQDMDHENMFWYRQDPGLGLRLIYFSYDVKMKEKGDIPEGYSVSREKKERFSLILESASTNQTSMYLCVSHRSSYEQYFGPGTRLTVT.

This clonotype was observed many times. The gene calls are TRBV6-6 and TRBJ2-2; D is ambiguous. The V gene lost 2 bases and the J gene lost 1 base, with 5 bases spanning the gap. The germline V gene encodes CDR1 MNHNY and CDR2 SVGAGI (reference sequence). The CDR3 sequence is 14 residues long. The CDR3 region is CASSYGGNTGELFF. DNA for the CDR3: TGTGCCAGCAGTTACGGTGGGAACACCGGGGAGCTGTTTTTT.

This clonotype was observed at least ten times. The J gene is TRBJ1-2, the V gene TRBV7-6, with D uncertain. This CDR3 is built from 15 residues. Per the germline V gene, CDR1 is SGHVS and CDR2 is FNYEAQ. V lost 1 base and J 2 bases, leaving 11 bases between the germline ends. DNA of the CDR3: TGTGCCAGCAGCTTAGACGGCGCAGGCAACTATGGCTACACCTTC. As protein: CASSLDGAGNYGYTF.

Ten or more counts support this clonotype. This chain's CDR3 is CASSFGSRDYEQYF. For the CDR3, the DNA is TGTGCCAGCAGCTTCGGTTCGAGGGATTACGAGCAGTACTTC. The chain couples TRBV5-8 to TRBJ2-7; D possibly corresponds to TRBD2 (5 bases). Trimming removed 2 bases at V and 4 bases at J, with 13 bases between. The CDR3 spans 14 residues. Germline CDR1 reads SGHTS; CDR2 reads YDEGEE.

This clonotype was counted at least ten times. CDR3 protein: CASSQRGGRGSGELFF. CDR3 coding DNA: TGTGCCAGCAGTCAGCGGGGCGGGAGAGGCTCCGGGGAGCTGTTTTTT. This rearrangement joins TRBV6-1 to TRBJ2-2; 7 bases fit TRBD2. The J segment lost 6 bases and the V segment lost 5 bases, leaving 12 bases of the junction unmatched. The CDR3 is 16 residues long. The germline CDR1 and CDR2 sequences are MNHNS and SASEGT.